Following are 9 T cell receptor beta chains from one sample sequenced in a study of T cells in Graves' hyperthyroidism and ophthalmopathy. TCR beta CDR3 regions were amplified from RNA transcripts. A set of HTBI primers served as the primers for a first-round RT-PCR of the TCR CDR3. TCRdb reprocessed the multiplex PCR reads via MiXCR and lists one record per CDR3 protein. The sample has hundreds of thousands of distinct CDR3 sequences, less than 30% seen once; the top ten hold about 30%. Sequencing input: blood. The receptors were gathered from a middle-aged man with Graves' hyperthyroidism that later progressed to Graves' ophthalmopathy.

Ten or more counts support this clonotype. CDR3 in amino acids: CASNHRDRSGGYTF. The CDR3 coding sequence is TGTGCCAGCAATCACCGGGACAGATCGGGTGGCTACACCTTC. V and J are TRBV6-1 and TRBJ1-2; 7 bases map to TRBD1. With 7 bases clipped from V and 7 bases from J, the junction kept 12 bases outside the gene matches. Looked up from germline, CDR1 is MNHNS and CDR2 is SASEGT. This CDR3 has 14 amino acids.

This clonotype was detected ten times or more. The gene calls are TRBV5-1 and TRBJ2-7; D gene unclear. This CDR3 contains 15 residues. Germline-derived CDR1 and CDR2 are SGHRS and YFSETQ. V was trimmed by 1 base and J by 7 bases, leaving 18 bases between them. CDR3 protein: CASSLTDPTTEEQYF. DNA of the CDR3: TGCGCCAGCAGCTTGACCGACCCGACCACAGAAGAGCAGTACTTC.

The chain links TRBV12-3 or TRBV12-4 to TRBJ2-2; 7 bases align to TRBD2. The J segment lost 3 bases and the V segment lost 7 bases, leaving 5 bases of the junction unmatched. This CDR3 contains 14 residues. DNA of the CDR3: TGTGCCAGCATAGCGGGCGCGTACACCGGGGAGCTGTTTTTT. Amino acid sequence: CASIAGAYTGELFF.

The chain has TRBV6-5 and TRBJ1-2; D possibly corresponds to TRBD1 (5 bases). CDR1 and CDR2 (germline): MNHEY, SVGAGI. The CDR3 has 17 residues. Deletions cut 4 bases from V and 0 bases from J, with 18 bases between. Here the CDR3 reads CASSSVGAGSANYGYTF. The DNA for the CDR3 is TGTGCCAGCAGTTCCGTCGGGGCAGGGTCTGCTAACTATGGCTACACCTTC.

This chain uses TRBV6-1 with TRBJ2-5, with 7 bases that match TRBD1. The germline CDR1 and CDR2 sequences are MNHNS and SASEGT. CDR3 length: 13 amino acids. V dropped 8 bases and J dropped 3; count of bases not matched to a gene: 6. Here the CDR3 DNA reads TGTGCCAGCGAGACAGGGTTGGAAGAGACCCAGTACTTC. As protein: CASETGLEETQYF.

The CDR3 sequence is CASSENQGEQYF. The CDR3, as DNA: TGTGCCAGCAGTGAAAATCAGGGCGAGCAGTACTTC. The rearrangement uses TRBV6-1 and TRBJ2-7, with D possibly TRBD1 on 5 matching bases. The CDR3 is 12 residues long. Germline V CDR1 and CDR2: MNHNS, SASEGT. V was cut by 2 bases and J by 6 bases, with 8 bases left in between.

This clonotype came up once. The gene calls are TRBV7-2 and TRBJ2-7; D might be TRBD1 (5 bases). This CDR3 is built from 15 residues. CDR1 SGHTA and CDR2 FQGNSA come from the germline V gene. With 5 bases removed from V and 3 bases from J, the gap between germline ends came to 17 bases. The CDR3 region is CASSPPGRDRYEQYF. In DNA, the CDR3 is TGTGCCAGCAGCCCCCCTGGCAGGGATCGCTACGAGCAGTACTTC.

Many counts were recorded for this clonotype. The chain has TRBV20-1 and TRBJ1-5; no clear D gene. The germline CDR1 and CDR2 sequences are DFQATT and SNEGSKA (reference sequence). The CDR3 is made up of 13 amino acids. Trimming removed 6 bases from V and 5 bases from J, with 14 bases in between. Written as DNA, the CDR3 is TGCAGTGCGAACCGGGGTGTCGATCAGCCCCAGCATTTT. Protein sequence: CSANRGVDQPQHF.

At least ten counts were recorded for this clonotype. The gene calls are TRBV5-1 and TRBJ2-2; 8 nucleotides line up with TRBD2. The CDR3 totals 18 residues. Germline CDR1 is SGHRS and CDR2 is YFSETQ. The junction had 13 bases not matched to a gene; V was cut back by 5 bases and J by 1 base. The CDR3: CASRIDGRADLNTGELFF. The DNA for the CDR3 is TGCGCCAGCAGGATTGACGGGAGGGCCGATTTGAACACCGGGGAGCTGTTTTTT.